The TCR beta chain described here comes from a study of PD-1 blockade in mismatch repair-deficient tumors. At the level of the study: Enrolled about 2013-2017, patients had progressing, pretreated mismatch repair-deficient cancers of about a dozen types.

All patients were mismatch repair deficient, assessed by either PCR or immunohistochemistry. A few pembrolizumab responders had their TCRs sequenced. CDR1 and CDR2 (germline): MDHEN, SYDVKM. The V end lost 7 bases, the J end lost 2 bases, and 11 bases lay between the germline ends. The CDR3 is made up of 13 amino acids. The assay was immunoSEQ multiplex PCR, and TCRdb's table has in-frame clones only and misses some. The data contain some 48,000 clones, over 70% of them seen just once; the ten biggest clones take up over 7.5%. The sequence came from an adult with mismatch repair-deficient cancer. Sequences were derived from peripheral blood, sampled roughly 21 weeks after starting pembrolizumab. This chain connects TRBV28 to TRBJ1-2; tentative D call: TRBD1 (6 bases). The CDR3 spells CASIGQRNYGYTF. CDR3 nucleotide sequence: TGTGCCAGCATCGGACAGAGGAACTATGGCTACACCTTC.